This TCR beta chain is drawn from a study of early T cells in non-severe SARS-CoV-2 infection. The overall study: Sequencing was performed on bulk RNA from unsorted whole blood, leaving chains unpaired.

Study-level results: VDJdb matching skewed toward anti-spike CD8 responses, missing private and CD4 specificities.

The CDR3 consists of 12 residues. Trimming shortened V by 4 bases and J by 8 bases, and 11 bases separated the two germline ends. CDR1 SQVTM and CDR2 ANQGSEA come from the germline V gene. Each cDNA molecule carried a unique molecular identifier. TCRdb re-called the 5' RACE reads with MiXCR, one entry per CDR3 protein. The sample has about 89,000 distinct CDR3 sequences; under 15% are singletons. With regard to this clonotype: Its antigen is undetermined.

The TCR comes from an adult who was a healthcare worker with PCR-confirmed SARS-CoV-2 infection or an uninfected control (not recorded which). The V and J genes are TRBV29-1 and TRBJ1-4, with a tentative D call TRBD1 (5 bases). Input material: whole blood. CDR3 region: CSVVDMGEKLFF. The CDR3 DNA is TGCAGCGTTGTGGACATGGGGGAAAAACTGTTTTTT.